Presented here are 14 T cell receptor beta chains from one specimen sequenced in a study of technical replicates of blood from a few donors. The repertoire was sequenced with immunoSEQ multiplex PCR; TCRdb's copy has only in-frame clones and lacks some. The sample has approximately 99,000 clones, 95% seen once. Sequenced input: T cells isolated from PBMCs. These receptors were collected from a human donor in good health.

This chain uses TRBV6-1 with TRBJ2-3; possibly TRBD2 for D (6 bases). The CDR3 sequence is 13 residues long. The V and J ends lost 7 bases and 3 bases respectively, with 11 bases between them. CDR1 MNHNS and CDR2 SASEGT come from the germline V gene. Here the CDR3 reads CASTEAGTDTQYF. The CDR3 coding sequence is TGTGCCAGCACTGAGGCGGGAACAGATACGCAGTATTTT.

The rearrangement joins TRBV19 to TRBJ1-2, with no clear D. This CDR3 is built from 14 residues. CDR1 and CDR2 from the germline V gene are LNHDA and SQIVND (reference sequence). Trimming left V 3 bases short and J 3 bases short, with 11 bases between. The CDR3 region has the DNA TGTGCCAGTAGTATCTTAACGGTGGACTATGGCTACACCTTC. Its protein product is CASSILTVDYGYTF.

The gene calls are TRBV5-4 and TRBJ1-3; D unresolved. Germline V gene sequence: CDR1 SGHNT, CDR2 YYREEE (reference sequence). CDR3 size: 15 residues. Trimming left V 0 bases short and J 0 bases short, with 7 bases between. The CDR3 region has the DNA TGTGCCAGCAGCTTGGCGGGGAGCTCTGGAAACACCATATATTTT. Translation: CASSLAGSSGNTIYF.

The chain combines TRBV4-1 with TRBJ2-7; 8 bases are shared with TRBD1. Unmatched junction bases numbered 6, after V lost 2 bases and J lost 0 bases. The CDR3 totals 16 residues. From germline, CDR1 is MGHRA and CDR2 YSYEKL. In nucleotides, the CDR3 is TGCGCCAGCAGCCAATCCTCGGGACAGGTCTCCTACGAGCAGTACTTC. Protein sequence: CASSQSSGQVSYEQYF.

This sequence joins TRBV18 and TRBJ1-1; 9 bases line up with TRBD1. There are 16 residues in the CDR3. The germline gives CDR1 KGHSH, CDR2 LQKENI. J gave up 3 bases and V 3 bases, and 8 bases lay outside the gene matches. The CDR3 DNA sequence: TGTGCCAGCTCACCCTCCGGACAGGGGCGCGACACTGAAGCTTTCTTT. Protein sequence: CASSPSGQGRDTEAFF. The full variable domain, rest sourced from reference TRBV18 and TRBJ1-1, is NAGVMQNPRHLVRRRGQEARLRCSPMKGHSHVYWYRQLPEEGLKFMVYLQKENIIDESGMPKERFSAEFPKEGPSILRIQQVVRGDSAAYFCASSPSGQGRDTEAFFGQGTRLTVV.

The CDR3 loop is CASLARYGYTF. CDR3 DNA: TGTGCCAGCCTAGCCCGATATGGCTACACCTTC. This sequence joins TRBV6-1 and TRBJ1-2; D ambiguous. Trimming cost V 8 bases and J 5 bases, with 9 bases left between them. CDR3 length: 11 amino acids. Germline assignment: CDR1 MNHNS and CDR2 SASEGT.

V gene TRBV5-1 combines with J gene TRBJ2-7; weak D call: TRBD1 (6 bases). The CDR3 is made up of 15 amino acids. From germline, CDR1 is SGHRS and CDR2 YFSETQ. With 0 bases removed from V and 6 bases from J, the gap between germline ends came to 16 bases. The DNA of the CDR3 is TGCGCCAGCAGCTTGGGTGCCCGACAGGTCCTCGAGCAGTACTTC. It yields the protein CASSLGARQVLEQYF.

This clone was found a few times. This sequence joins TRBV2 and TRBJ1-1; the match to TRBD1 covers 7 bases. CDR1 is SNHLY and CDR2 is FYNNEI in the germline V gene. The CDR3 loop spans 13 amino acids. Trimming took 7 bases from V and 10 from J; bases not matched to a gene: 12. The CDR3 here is CASIPTGIPVAFF. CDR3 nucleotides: TGTGCCAGCATCCCGACAGGGATCCCGGTAGCTTTCTTT.

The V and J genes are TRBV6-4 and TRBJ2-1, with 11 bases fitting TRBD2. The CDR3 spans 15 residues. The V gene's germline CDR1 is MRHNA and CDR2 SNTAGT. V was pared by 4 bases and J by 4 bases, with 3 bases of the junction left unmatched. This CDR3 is CASSAGTSGYNEQFF. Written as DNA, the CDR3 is TGTGCCAGCAGTGCCGGGACTAGCGGATACAATGAGCAGTTCTTC.

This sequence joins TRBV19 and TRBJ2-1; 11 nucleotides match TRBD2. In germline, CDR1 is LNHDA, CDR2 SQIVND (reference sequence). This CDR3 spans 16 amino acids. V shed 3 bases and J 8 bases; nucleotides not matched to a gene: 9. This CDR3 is CASSMDRLAGFHEQFF. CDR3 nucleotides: TGTGCCAGTAGTATGGACCGACTAGCGGGATTTCATGAGCAGTTCTTC.

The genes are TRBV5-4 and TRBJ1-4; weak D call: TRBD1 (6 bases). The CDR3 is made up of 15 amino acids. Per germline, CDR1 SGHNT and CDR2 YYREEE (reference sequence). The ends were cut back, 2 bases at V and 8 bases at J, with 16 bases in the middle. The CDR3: CASSFRTALGEKLFF. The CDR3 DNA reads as TGTGCCAGCAGCTTTAGGACAGCACTCGGGGAAAAACTGTTTTTT.

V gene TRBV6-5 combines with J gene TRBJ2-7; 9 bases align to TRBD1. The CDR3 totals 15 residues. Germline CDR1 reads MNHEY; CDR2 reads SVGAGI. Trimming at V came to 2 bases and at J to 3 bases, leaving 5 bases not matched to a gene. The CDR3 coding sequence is TGTGCCAGCAGTTACGGGGGACAGGGCAACTACGAGCAGTACTTC. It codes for CASSYGGQGNYEQYF.

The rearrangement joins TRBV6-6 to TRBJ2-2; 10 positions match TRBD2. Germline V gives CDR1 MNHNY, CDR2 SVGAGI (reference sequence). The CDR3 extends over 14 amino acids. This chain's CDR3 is CASTSGTNTGELFF. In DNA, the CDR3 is TGTGCGTCTACTAGCGGGACGAACACCGGGGAGCTGTTTTTT.

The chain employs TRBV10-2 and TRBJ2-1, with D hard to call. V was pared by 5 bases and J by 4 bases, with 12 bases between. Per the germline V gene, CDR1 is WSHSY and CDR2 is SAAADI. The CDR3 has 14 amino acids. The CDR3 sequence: CASSPTYDYNEQFF. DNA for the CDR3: TGCGCCAGCAGTCCCACCTATGATTACAATGAGCAGTTCTTC.